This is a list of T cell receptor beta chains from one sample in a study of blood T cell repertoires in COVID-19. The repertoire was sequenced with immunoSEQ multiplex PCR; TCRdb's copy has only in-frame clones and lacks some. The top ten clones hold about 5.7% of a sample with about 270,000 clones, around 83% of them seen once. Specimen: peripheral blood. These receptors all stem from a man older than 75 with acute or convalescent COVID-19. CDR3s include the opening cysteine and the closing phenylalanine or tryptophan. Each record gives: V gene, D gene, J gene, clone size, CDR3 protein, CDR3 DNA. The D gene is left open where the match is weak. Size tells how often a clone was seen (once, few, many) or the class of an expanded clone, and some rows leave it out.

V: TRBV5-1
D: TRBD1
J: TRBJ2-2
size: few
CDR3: CASSFSGTGGTGELFF
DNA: TGCGCCAGCAGCTTCTCCGGGACAGGGGGCACCGGGGAGCTGTTTTTT

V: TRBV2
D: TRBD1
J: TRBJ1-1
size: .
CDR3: CASRTDRYTEAFF
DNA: TGTGCCAGCAGGACGGACAGGTACACTGAAGCTTTCTTT

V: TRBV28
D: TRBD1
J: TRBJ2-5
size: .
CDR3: CASSFRQGRETQYF
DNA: TGTGCCAGCAGTTTCCGACAGGGTCGTGAGACCCAGTACTTC

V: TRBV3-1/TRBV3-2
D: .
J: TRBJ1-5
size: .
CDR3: CASSHSQRTVNQPQHF
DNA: TGTGCCAGCAGCCACAGCCAGCGGACTGTCAATCAGCCCCAGCATTTT

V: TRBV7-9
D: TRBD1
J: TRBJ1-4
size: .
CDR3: CASSPDRVPNEKLFF
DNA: TGTGCCAGCAGTCCTGACAGGGTCCCTAATGAAAAACTGTTTTTT

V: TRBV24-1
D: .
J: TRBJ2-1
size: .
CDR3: CATSDKPLTNPYNEQFF
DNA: TGTGCCACCAGTGATAAGCCGCTAACTAATCCCTACAATGAGCAGTTCTTC

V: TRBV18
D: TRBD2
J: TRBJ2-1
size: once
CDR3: CASSPKGSGGANEQFF
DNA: TGTGCCAGCTCACCAAAAGGGAGCGGGGGGGCCAATGAGCAGTTCTTC

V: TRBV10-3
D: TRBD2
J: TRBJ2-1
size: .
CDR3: CAISEPGLAGGGNEQFF
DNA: TGTGCCATCAGTGAGCCCGGACTAGCGGGAGGAGGCAATGAGCAGTTCTTC

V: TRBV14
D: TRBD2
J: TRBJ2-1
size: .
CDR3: CASSVTSGSTEQFF
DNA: TGTGCCAGCAGCGTAACTAGCGGGAGCACTGAGCAGTTCTTC

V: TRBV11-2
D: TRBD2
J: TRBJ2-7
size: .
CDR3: CASSLDASGNEQYF
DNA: TGTGCCAGCAGCTTAGATGCTAGCGGGAACGAGCAGTACTTC

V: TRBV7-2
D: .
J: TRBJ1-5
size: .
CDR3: CASSFSMQQPQHF
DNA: TGTGCCAGCAGCTTTTCCATGCAGCAGCCCCAGCATTTT

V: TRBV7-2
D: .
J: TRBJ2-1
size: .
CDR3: CASSLSGTEYNEQFF
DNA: TGTGCCAGCAGCTTATCCGGGACTGAATACAATGAGCAGTTCTTC

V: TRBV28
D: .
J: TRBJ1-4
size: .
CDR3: CASSPTSGANNEKLFF
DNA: TGTGCCAGCAGCCCAACCAGCGGAGCCAACAATGAAAAACTGTTTTTT

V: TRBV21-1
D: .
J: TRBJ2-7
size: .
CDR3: CASNPGTGRHEQYF
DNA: TGTGCCAGCAACCCCGGGACAGGACGGCACGAGCAGTACTTC

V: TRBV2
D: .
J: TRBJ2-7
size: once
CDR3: CASSSGEGLGQYF
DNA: TGTGCCAGCAGTTCAGGGGAGGGCCTCGGGCAGTACTTC

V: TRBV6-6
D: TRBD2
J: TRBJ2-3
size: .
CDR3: CASSLAADTQYF
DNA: TGTGCCAGCAGTCTAGCGGCAGATACGCAGTATTTT

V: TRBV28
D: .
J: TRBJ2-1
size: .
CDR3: CASSLSRANEQFF
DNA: TGTGCCAGCAGTTTATCCAGGGCTAATGAGCAGTTCTTC

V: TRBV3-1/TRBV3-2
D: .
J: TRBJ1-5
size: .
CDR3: CASSKQGWEPQHF
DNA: TGTGCCAGCAGCAAACAGGGTTGGGAGCCCCAGCATTTT

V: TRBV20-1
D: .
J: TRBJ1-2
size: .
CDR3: CSAPIYTF
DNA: TGCAGTGCCCCAATCTACACCTTC

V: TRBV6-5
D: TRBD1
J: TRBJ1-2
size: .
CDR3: CASRGTGYYGYTF
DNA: TGTGCCAGCAGGGGGACAGGGTACTATGGCTACACCTTC

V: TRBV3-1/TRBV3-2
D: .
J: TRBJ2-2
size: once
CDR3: CASSQDVKPNTGELFF
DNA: TGTGCCAGCAGCCAAGATGTGAAGCCTAACACCGGGGAGCTGTTTTTT

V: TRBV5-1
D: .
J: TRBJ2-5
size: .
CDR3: CASSSQQGLGETQYF
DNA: TGCGCCAGCAGCTCACAACAGGGCCTAGGGGAGACCCAGTACTTC

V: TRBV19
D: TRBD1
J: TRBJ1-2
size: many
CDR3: CASSTRQGRLDGYTF
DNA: TGTGCCAGTAGTACCCGACAGGGGAGATTGGATGGCTACACCTTC

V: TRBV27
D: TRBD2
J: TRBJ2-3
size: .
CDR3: CASSLRSGRATDTQYF
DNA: TGTGCCAGCAGTTTACGTAGCGGGAGGGCAACAGATACGCAGTATTTT

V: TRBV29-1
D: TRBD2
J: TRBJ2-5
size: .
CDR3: CSAAGLAGGPGVLETQYF
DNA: TGCAGCGCCGCAGGACTAGCGGGGGGGCCCGGGGTGTTGGAGACCCAGTACTTC

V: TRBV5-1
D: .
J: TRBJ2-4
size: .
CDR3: CASSLVGILPGAPRGDIQYF
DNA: TGCGCCAGCAGCTTGGTTGGTATTCTTCCAGGAGCCCCCAGGGGGGACATTCAGTACTTC

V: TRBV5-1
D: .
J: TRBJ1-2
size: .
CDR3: CASSLELNSGGYTF
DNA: TGCGCCAGCAGCTTGGAACTGAACTCGGGTGGCTACACCTTC

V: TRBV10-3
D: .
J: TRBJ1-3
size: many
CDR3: CAISEVREGRNTIYF
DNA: TGTGCCATCAGTGAAGTGAGGGAAGGAAGAAACACCATATATTTT

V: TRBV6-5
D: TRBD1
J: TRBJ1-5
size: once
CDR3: CASGQGKDQPQHF
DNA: TGTGCCAGCGGACAGGGGAAGGATCAGCCCCAGCATTTT

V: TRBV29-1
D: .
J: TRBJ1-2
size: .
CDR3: CSVEEISRAGGYTF
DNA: TGCAGCGTTGAAGAGATCTCCAGGGCGGGGGGCTACACCTTC

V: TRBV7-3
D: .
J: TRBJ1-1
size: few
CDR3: CASSLRGTNTEAFF
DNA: TGTGCCAGCAGCTTACGGGGGACGAACACTGAAGCTTTCTTT

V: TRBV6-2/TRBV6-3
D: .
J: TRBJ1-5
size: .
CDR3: CASSYRSLAGNQPQHF
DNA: TGTGCCAGCAGTTACCGGAGCCTGGCGGGAAATCAGCCCCAGCATTTT

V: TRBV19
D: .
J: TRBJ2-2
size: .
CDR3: CASRRGSSGELFF
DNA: TGTGCCAGTCGGCGCGGGTCGTCCGGGGAGCTGTTTTTT